Below, one T cell receptor (beta chain) is given with its context. The antigen is undetermined. Clones were sequenced by immunoSEQ multiplex PCR, and TCRdb holds only the in-frame ones, with some missing. Of 120,000 or so clones in the sample, 70% to 90% were seen once. This sample was taken from a study of T cell responses to AZD1222 COVID-19 vaccine. Study background: Second-dose schedules of about 4 or about 12 weeks were combined.

The CDR3 loop spans 13 amino acids. V shed 0 bases and J shed 0 bases, with 2 bases lying between them. CDR1 PRHDT and CDR2 FYEKMQ come from the germline V gene (reference sequence). Study-level findings and limits: Repertoire sampling was restricted to post-peak T cell response timepoints.

The specimen was peripheral blood, collected on day 0 of AZD1222 vaccination. The chain recombines TRBV13 with TRBJ1-1, with D unclear. This sequence was found in an adult in good health. The CDR3 region is CASSLGLNTEAFF. CDR3 nucleotide sequence: TGTGCCAGCAGCTTAGGATTGAACACTGAAGCTTTCTTT.